Below are 21 T cell receptor beta chains sequenced from a single sample in a study of beta chain features in type 1 diabetes. Expressed TCRB transcripts were sequenced because the entire RNA isolate underwent reverse transcription. Using immunoSEQ multiplex PCR, the repertoire was profiled, and TCRdb retains in-frame clones only, with some absent. The sample yields around 160,000 clones, around 51% seen once. Sequenced material: Tregs from blood. All receptors come from a young man in good health.

V gene TRBV9 combines with J gene TRBJ2-1; TRBD1 might be the D (5 bases). Trimming left V 4 bases short and J 13 bases short, with 15 bases between. Germline assignment: CDR1 SGDLS and CDR2 YYNGEE. The CDR3 covers 12 residues. The DNA of the CDR3 is TGTGCCAGCAGCCCGTTGACAGAAATTCAGTTCTTC. Residues: CASSPLTEIQFF.

The genes are TRBV4-1 and TRBJ2-2; 7 bases are a match to TRBD1. From germline, CDR1 is MGHRA and CDR2 YSYEKL. With V trimmed by 3 bases and J by 3 bases, 4 bases remained unmatched. CDR3 length: 15 residues. As DNA, the CDR3 is TGCGCCAGCAGCCAGCAGGGGGTCTACACCGGGGAGCTGTTTTTT. Amino acids: CASSQQGVYTGELFF.

This chain links TRBV28 with TRBJ2-3, with 12 positions matching TRBD2. Losses at the gene ends were 3 bases for V and 8 bases for J; bases not matched to a gene: 9. This CDR3 has 16 residues. CDR1 is MDHEN, CDR2 SYDVKM, per germline. The CDR3 region is CASSFRLAGARGTQYF. CDR3 DNA: TGTGCCAGCAGTTTTCGACTAGCGGGGGCCCGGGGTACGCAGTATTTT.

The chain employs TRBV20-1 and TRBJ1-1, with 7 bases fitting TRBD1. The CDR3 has 11 amino acids. V lost 6 bases, J lost 5 bases, and 3 bases stayed unmatched. Germline loops: CDR1 DFQATT, CDR2 SNEGSKA (reference sequence). The CDR3 region is CSAGTATEAFF. Here the CDR3 DNA reads TGCAGTGCCGGGACAGCAACTGAAGCTTTCTTT.

The chain recombines TRBV19 with TRBJ2-3; the match to TRBD1 covers 8 bases. Germline V gene data show CDR1 as LNHDA and CDR2 as SQIVND (reference sequence). The CDR3 has 15 residues. Trimming at V came to 6 bases and at J to 4 bases, leaving 9 bases not matched to a gene. The CDR3 spells CASRSGQGRADTQYF. The CDR3 nucleotides read TGTGCCAGTAGAAGCGGACAGGGACGGGCAGATACGCAGTATTTT.

This clone has only a few counts. J is TRBJ2-1 and V is TRBV5-4; 12 bases are shared with TRBD2. Trimming took 4 bases from V and 4 from J; bases not matched to a gene: 3. Germline V gene lookup returns CDR1 SGHNT and CDR2 YYREEE (reference sequence). This CDR3 has 15 amino acids. The CDR3 spells CASSQTSGRYNEQFF. CDR3 bases: TGTGCCAGCAGCCAAACTAGCGGGAGGTACAATGAGCAGTTCTTC.

In this sample, this clone turned up a few times. The chain is built from TRBV5-4 and TRBJ2-2; 9 bases match TRBD1. The CDR3 contains 15 residues. The trim removed 4 bases at V and 5 bases at J, leaving 6 bases unmatched. Per germline, CDR1 SGHNT and CDR2 YYREEE (reference sequence). The CDR3 region has the DNA TGTGCCAGCAGCCAGGGACAGGGAGTGACCGGGGAGCTGTTTTTT. As protein: CASSQGQGVTGELFF.

There are a few counts of this clone. The chain is built from TRBV28 and TRBJ2-7; 12 nucleotides match TRBD2. In germline, CDR1 is MDHEN, CDR2 SYDVKM. The CDR3 totals 14 residues. The V gene end was trimmed by 10 bases and the J gene end by 6 bases; junction bases not matched to a gene: 10. Here the CDR3 reads CATLLAGGLREQYF. Written as DNA, the CDR3 is TGTGCCACACTTCTAGCGGGAGGGTTGCGCGAGCAGTACTTC.

The sample holds a few counts of this clone. The chain is built from TRBV18 and TRBJ1-4; D remains ambiguous. In germline, CDR1 is KGHSH, CDR2 LQKENI. This CDR3 has 15 residues. V lost 2 bases and J 0 bases, leaving 7 bases between the germline ends. The CDR3 DNA reads as TGTGCCAGCTCACCAAACATTCCAACTAATGAAAAACTGTTTTTT. Its translation: CASSPNIPTNEKLFF. Combining the CDR3 with reference TRBV18 and TRBJ1-4 gives the whole variable domain NAGVMQNPRHLVRRRGQEARLRCSPMKGHSHVYWYRQLPEEGLKFMVYLQKENIIDESGMPKERFSAEFPKEGPSILRIQQVVRGDSAAYFCASSPNIPTNEKLFFGSGTQLSVL.

This clone came up a few times. V gene TRBV7-2 combines with J gene TRBJ2-3; no definite D call. Trimming removed 6 bases at V and 4 bases at J, with 8 bases between. This CDR3 comprises 12 residues. The germline V gene encodes CDR1 SGHTA and CDR2 FQGNSA. CDR3 sequence (DNA): TGTGCCAGCAGTCTAGTGGCAGATACGCAGTATTTT. This translates into CASSLVADTQYF.

The chain recombines TRBV5-1 with TRBJ2-1, with 10 bases that match TRBD1. V was pared by 3 bases and J by 5 bases, with 5 bases of the junction left unmatched. This CDR3 has 15 amino acids. Germline CDR1 SGHRS, CDR2 YFSETQ. As DNA, the CDR3 is TGCGCCAGCAGCTCCCTCGGGACAGGGGACAATGAGCAGTTCTTC. Translated: CASSSLGTGDNEQFF.

This chain joins TRBV11-2 and TRBJ2-7, with 7 nucleotides matching TRBD2. The CDR3 extends over 15 amino acids. Germline values: CDR1 SGHAT, CDR2 FQNNGV. J lost 2 bases, V lost 1 base, and 5 bases had no gene match. The DNA of the CDR3 is TGTGCCAGCAGCTTAGTGGCGGGAGAAACCTACGAGCAGTACTTC. Amino acid sequence: CASSLVAGETYEQYF.

The genes are TRBV10-3 and TRBJ2-7; TRBD1 matches at 8 bases. V was clipped by 9 bases and J by 1 base; unmatched bases: 2. Germline V lookup: CDR1 ENHRY, CDR2 SYGVKD. The CDR3 contains 12 residues. The CDR3 reads CAIRQGSYEQYF. The CDR3 DNA reads TGTGCCATTCGACAGGGGTCCTACGAGCAGTACTTC.

The chain couples TRBV10-3 to TRBJ1-2; D is possibly TRBD1 (5 bases). Trimming shortened V by 6 bases and J by 3 bases, and 14 bases separated the two germline ends. Germline V gene sequence: CDR1 ENHRY, CDR2 SYGVKD. The CDR3 has 14 residues. The CDR3 coding sequence is TGTGCCATCAGGAGCGGGACGGACTACTATGGCTACACCTTC. Amino acids: CAIRSGTDYYGYTF.

This clone was counted only a few times. V gene TRBV10-3 combines with J gene TRBJ2-3; TRBD2 might be the D (6 bases). Germline V gives CDR1 ENHRY, CDR2 SYGVKD. CDR3 size: 14 residues. The V and J ends lost 6 bases and 0 bases respectively, with 10 bases between them. In nucleotides, the CDR3 is TGTGCCATCAGGTTAGCGGATAGCACAGATACGCAGTATTTT. Its protein product is CAIRLADSTDTQYF.

This clone was found a few times. The gene calls are TRBV28 and TRBJ2-7; possible D gene TRBD2, 5 bases. Germline CDR1 reads MDHEN; CDR2 reads SYDVKM. This CDR3 has 12 residues. Trimming took off 5 bases at V and 4 bases at J, with 9 bases between the two ends. DNA for the CDR3: TGTGCCAGCAGTCTCACTAGGTACGAGCAGTACTTC. This gives the protein CASSLTRYEQYF.

This chain joins TRBV5-1 and TRBJ2-6, with D possibly matching TRBD2 (5 bases). Germline V CDR1 and CDR2: SGHRS, YFSETQ. This CDR3 region has 14 residues. V lost 10 bases, J lost 2 bases, and 13 bases lay in between. The DNA for the CDR3 is TGCGCCTCAGAGGGAAAACCTGGGGCCAACGTCCTGACTTTC. It yields the protein CASEGKPGANVLTF.

V and J are TRBV7-2 and TRBJ1-3, with TRBD1 matching 9 bases. CDR3 length: 15 amino acids. The V and J ends lost 3 bases and 2 bases, in that order; junction bases with no gene match: 2. Germline V gene sequence: CDR1 SGHTA, CDR2 FQGNSA. The chain's CDR3 is CASSFRDRAGNTIYF. The CDR3 coding sequence is TGTGCCAGCAGCTTTAGGGACAGGGCTGGAAACACCATATATTTT.

CDR3 protein: CASSHRLAGAAGELFF. CDR3 DNA sequence: TGTGCCAGCAGCCACCGACTAGCGGGAGCGGCCGGGGAGCTGTTTTTT. The chain couples TRBV11-3 to TRBJ2-2; TRBD2 agrees at 12 bases. The CDR3 sequence is 16 residues long. Germline assignment: CDR1 SGHNT and CDR2 YENEEA. After removal of 5 bases from V and 6 bases from J, the junction contained 7 bases not matched to a gene.

The chain is built from TRBV10-3 and TRBJ2-1; 9 nucleotides line up with TRBD1. The junction had 14 bases not matched to a gene; V was cut back by 6 bases and J by 2 bases. CDR1 and CDR2 (germline): ENHRY, SYGVKD. The length of the CDR3 is 18 residues. CDR3 region: CAIRGSNITGGAYNEQFF. The CDR3 nucleotides read TGTGCCATCAGGGGATCTAATATTACAGGGGGCGCCTACAATGAGCAGTTCTTC.

This clone was found a few times. V usage is TRBV4-1 and J usage is TRBJ2-4; 7 bases map to TRBD1. This CDR3 is built from 16 residues. Trimming cost V 0 bases and J 3 bases; bases outside gene matches: 5. Germline CDR1 and CDR2: MGHRA and YSYEKL. CDR3 DNA sequence: TGCGCCAGCAGCCAAGATCCGACAGGGTACAAAAACATTCAGTACTTC. Amino acid sequence: CASSQDPTGYKNIQYF.